Following are 27 T cell receptor beta chains from one sample sequenced in a study of T cell responses to AZD1222 COVID-19 vaccine. Sequencing used immunoSEQ multiplex PCR; TCRdb keeps in-frame clones, though not all of them. The sample includes approximately 160,000 clones, around nine tenths of them seen just once. Sample: peripheral blood, taken on day 0 of AZD1222 vaccination. Receptors originate from an adult in good health.

The rearrangement joins TRBV6-5 to TRBJ1-6; D unresolved. The V gene's germline CDR1 is MNHEY and CDR2 SVGAGI. This CDR3 contains 12 residues. V was cut by 4 bases and J by 12 bases, with 10 bases left in between. In DNA form, the CDR3 reads TGTGCCAGCAGTTCCCCAAGGATACCCCTCCACTTT. Its protein product is CASSSPRIPLHF.

This chain uses TRBV7-2 with TRBJ2-2; 8 bases are a match to TRBD2. Trimming removed 0 bases from V and 3 bases from J; junction bases left unmatched: 6. The CDR3 is 17 amino acids. The germline gives CDR1 SGHTA, CDR2 FQGNSA. CDR3 in amino acids: CASSLARSGGYTGELFF. Here the CDR3 DNA reads TGTGCCAGCAGCTTAGCGCGGAGCGGGGGATACACCGGGGAGCTGTTTTTT.

A few counts support this clone. Other DNA variants within this sample encode the same CDR3. This rearrangement joins TRBV15 to TRBJ1-1; D gene uncertain. Germline V CDR1 and CDR2: LNHNV, YYDKDF (reference sequence). Trimming cost V 0 bases and J 8 bases, with 7 bases left between them. CDR3 length equals 12 residues. The CDR3 sequence: CATSRDQQEAFF. The CDR3 DNA sequence: TGTGCCACCAGCAGAGATCAACAGGAAGCTTTCTTT.

The chain combines TRBV18 with TRBJ2-4; TRBD2 is a possible D gene (6 bases). CDR1 and CDR2 from the germline V gene are KGHSH and LQKENI. This CDR3 spans 17 amino acids. The ends were cut back, 1 base at V and 2 bases at J, with 15 bases in the middle. CDR3 DNA sequence: TGTGCCAGCTCACCACTGGATCGGGGGATAACCAAAAACATTCAGTACTTC. It specifies CASSPLDRGITKNIQYF.

This clone appeared once. The V and J genes are TRBV5-6 and TRBJ2-1; tentatively, D is TRBD2 (6 bases). This CDR3 has 16 residues. Germline V CDR1 and CDR2: SGHDT, YYEEEE. The V and J ends lost 3 bases and 0 bases respectively, with 13 bases between them. The CDR3 nucleotides read TGTGCCAGCAGCTCGGGACTCAGGAGCTCCTACAATGAGCAGTTCTTC. This translates into CASSSGLRSSYNEQFF. Based on the CDR3 plus reference TRBV5-6 and TRBJ2-1, the full variable domain is DAGVTQSPTHLIKTRGQQVTLRCSPKSGHDTVSWYQQALGQGPQFIFQYYEEEERQRGNFPDRFSGHQFPNYSSELNVNALLLGDSALYLCASSSGLRSSYNEQFFGPGTRLTVL.

The genes are TRBV19 and TRBJ1-1; 7 nucleotides line up with TRBD1. V trimming: 5 bases; J trimming: 0 bases; junction bases outside the gene matches: 3. CDR3 length: 14 amino acids. The germline CDR1 and CDR2 sequences are LNHDA and SQIVND (reference sequence). CDR3 in DNA: TGTGCCAGTAGTGGGACAGTCATGAACACTGAAGCTTTCTTT. This codes for CASSGTVMNTEAFF. Combining the CDR3 with reference TRBV19 and TRBJ1-1 gives the whole variable domain DGGITQSPKYLFRKEGQNVTLSCEQNLNHDAMYWYRQDPGQGLRLIYYSQIVNDFQKGDIAEGYSVSREKKESFPLTVTSAQKNPTAFYLCASSGTVMNTEAFFGQGTRLTVV.

The genes are TRBV27 and TRBJ1-4; 10 bases map to TRBD1. V was pared by 6 bases and J by 10 bases, with 14 bases of the junction left unmatched. Germline CDR1 and CDR2: MNHEY and SMNVEV (reference sequence). The CDR3 spans 16 residues. CDR3 sequence reads: CASRPPGTGASGKLFF. The CDR3 region has the DNA TGTGCCAGCAGGCCTCCCGGGACAGGGGCGTCAGGAAAACTGTTTTTT.

This rearrangement joins TRBV7-2 to TRBJ1-2, with a tentative D call TRBD1 (5 bases). The CDR3 spans 15 residues. Trimming took off 1 base at V and 4 bases at J, with 13 bases between the two ends. Germline V gene data show CDR1 as SGHTA and CDR2 as FQGNSA. Written as DNA, the CDR3 is TGTGCCAGCAGCTTAGGTCCCAGGGAGGCCTATGGCTACACCTTC. It yields the protein CASSLGPREAYGYTF.

The chain recombines TRBV7-8 with TRBJ2-3; TRBD2 matches 10 bases. Germline values: CDR1 SGHVS, CDR2 FQNEAQ. Trimming took 4 bases from V and 6 from J; bases not matched to a gene: 7. The CDR3 totals 15 residues. In nucleotides, the CDR3 is TGTGCCAGCAGCTCCCAGCGGGGGGGAGTGGATACGCAGTATTTT. Its protein product is CASSSQRGGVDTQYF.

The CDR3 sequence: CASSEAGQNSGNTIYF. The CDR3 bases are TGTGCCAGCAGTGAGGCTGGACAGAACTCTGGAAACACCATATATTTT. The V call is TRBV6-1, the J call TRBJ1-3; TRBD1 is a possible D gene (6 bases). Germline V lookup: CDR1 MNHNS, CDR2 SASEGT. The length of the CDR3 is 16 residues. The V end was cut by 3 bases, the J end by 0 bases, with 12 bases between.

The chain uses TRBV7-9 and TRBJ1-1; weak D call: TRBD1 (5 bases). This CDR3 region has 13 residues. Trimming cost V 7 bases and J 4 bases, with 13 bases left between them. CDR1 and CDR2 from the germline V gene are SEHNR and FQNEAQ (reference sequence). Here the CDR3 reads CASTQMGGTEAFF. DNA of the CDR3: TGTGCCAGCACCCAGATGGGGGGCACTGAAGCTTTCTTT.

This clone has only one observation. The V and J genes are TRBV6-2 or TRBV6-3 and TRBJ1-3, with 9 bases identical to TRBD1. The CDR3 runs 16 residues. J was trimmed by 0 bases and V by 5 bases; bases with no gene match: 5. Per the germline V gene, CDR1 is MNHEY and CDR2 is SVGEGT. The CDR3 is CASSRGQGSSGNTIYF. CDR3 nucleotide sequence: TGTGCCAGCAGTAGAGGACAGGGGAGCTCTGGAAACACCATATATTTT.

The J gene is TRBJ2-3, the V gene TRBV11-2; the match to TRBD2 covers 11 bases. CDR3 length: 18 amino acids. J gave up 1 base and V 0 bases, and 6 bases lay outside the gene matches. CDR1 and CDR2 from the germline V gene are SGHAT and FQNNGV. The CDR3 sequence: CASSLEWTSGSGTDTQYF. In DNA, the CDR3 is TGTGCCAGCAGCTTAGAATGGACTAGCGGGTCGGGCACAGATACGCAGTATTTT.

V gene TRBV19 combines with J gene TRBJ2-7, with TRBD2 matching 8 bases. V lost 6 bases to trimming and J lost 0 bases; unmatched junction nucleotides: 7. The CDR3 covers 15 residues. Germline CDR1 reads LNHDA; CDR2 reads SQIVND (reference sequence). CDR3 DNA: TGTGCCAGTAGCATGGCGGGGGGAAGCTCCTACGAGCAGTACTTC. Amino acid sequence: CASSMAGGSSYEQYF.

A word on this clone: Other nucleotide sequences in the sample specify the same CDR3. The chain uses TRBV15 and TRBJ2-2; D remains ambiguous. The CDR3 has 16 residues. V dropped 0 bases and J dropped 3 bases, with 11 bases sitting between them. CDR1 is LNHNV and CDR2 is YYDKDF in the germline V gene (reference sequence). This CDR3 is CATSRDPGGHTGELFF. The CDR3 DNA follows: TGTGCCACCAGCAGAGATCCGGGCGGACACACCGGGGAGCTGTTTTTT.

The V call is TRBV7-9, the J call TRBJ2-3; D is perhaps TRBD1 or TRBD2 (6 bases each). The CDR3 extends over 16 amino acids. Trimming pared 3 bases from V and 1 base from J, leaving 14 bases between. CDR1 is SEHNR and CDR2 is FQNEAQ in the germline V gene (reference sequence). The CDR3 region has the DNA TGTGCCAGCAGCTTTGGGGGGCCCCCGGGCACAGATACGCAGTATTTT. This codes for CASSFGGPPGTDTQYF. The entire variable domain, with the rest obtained from reference TRBV7-9 and TRBJ2-3, is as follows: DTGVSQNPRHKITKRGQNVTFRCDPISEHNRLYWYRQTLGQGPEFLTYFQNEAQLEKSRLLSDRFSAERPKGSFSTLEIQRTEQGDSAMYLCASSFGGPPGTDTQYFGPGTRLTVL.

This clone was observed a handful of times. This chain connects TRBV2 to TRBJ2-2; 7 positions match TRBD2. The germline gives CDR1 SNHLY, CDR2 FYNNEI. V gave up 6 bases and J gave up 8 bases; unmatched junction bases: 12. The CDR3 runs 15 residues. This chain's CDR3 is CASRVRGIGGGELFF. The DNA for the CDR3 is TGTGCCAGCAGAGTGCGGGGGATTGGTGGTGGGGAGCTGTTTTTT.

This rearrangement joins TRBV6-2 or TRBV6-3 to TRBJ2-1; 11 bases fit TRBD1. The V gene's germline CDR1 is MNHEY and CDR2 SVGEGT. V lost 6 bases to trimming and J lost 9 bases; unmatched junction nucleotides: 4. This CDR3 is 13 amino acids long. The CDR3 nucleotides are TGTGCCAGCAGCACCGGGACAGGGGGTGAGCAGTTCTTC. This sequence encodes CASSTGTGGEQFF.

The V gene is TRBV7-8, the J gene TRBJ1-5; 7 nucleotides align to TRBD1. Germline V gives CDR1 SGHVS, CDR2 FQNEAQ. The CDR3 length is 16 residues. The ends lost 4 bases at V and 4 bases at J; junction bases unmatched: 10. CDR3 bases: TGTGCCAGCAGCTCTTTTGGAGGCAGGGGGAATCAGCCCCAGCATTTT. This sequence encodes CASSSFGGRGNQPQHF.

The chain uses TRBV9 and TRBJ1-2; D possibly corresponds to TRBD1 (6 bases). CDR3 length equals 16 residues. CDR1 is SGDLS, CDR2 YYNGEE, per germline. V lost 0 bases, J lost 0 bases, and 12 bases lay in between. DNA of the CDR3: TGTGCCAGCAGCGTAGCGGGGACACCTTCTAACTATGGCTACACCTTC. Translating gives CASSVAGTPSNYGYTF.

The chain is built from TRBV19 and TRBJ1-5; D unresolved. Germline V gene lookup returns CDR1 LNHDA and CDR2 SQIVND (reference sequence). V shed 5 bases and J shed 7 bases, with 9 bases lying between them. CDR3 length: 12 residues. CDR3 nucleotide sequence: TGTGCCAGTAGTCTCCGCGGGCAGCCCCAGCATTTT. Translation: CASSLRGQPQHF. Combining the CDR3 with reference TRBV19 and TRBJ1-5 gives the whole variable domain DGGITQSPKYLFRKEGQNVTLSCEQNLNHDAMYWYRQDPGQGLRLIYYSQIVNDFQKGDIAEGYSVSREKKESFPLTVTSAQKNPTAFYLCASSLRGQPQHFGDGTRLSIL.

V is TRBV19 and J is TRBJ1-6; D may be TRBD1 (5 bases). Per the germline V gene, CDR1 is LNHDA and CDR2 is SQIVND (reference sequence). The CDR3 totals 15 residues. Between the trimmed V and J ends, which lost 3 bases and 0 bases, there was a span of 6 bases. This CDR3 is CASSIDSSYNSPLHF. Here the CDR3 DNA reads TGTGCCAGTAGTATTGACAGCTCCTATAATTCACCCCTCCACTTT.

The rearrangement links TRBV6-2 or TRBV6-3 to TRBJ2-2; possibly TRBD2 for D (6 bases). Germline CDR1 MNHEY, CDR2 SVGEGT. V was shortened by 5 bases and J by 4 bases, with 8 bases between the two germline ends. The CDR3 is made up of 13 amino acids. The CDR3 here is CASSLTSTGELFF. The CDR3 coding sequence is TGTGCCAGCAGTCTGACTAGCACCGGGGAGCTGTTTTTT.

This chain connects TRBV7-2 to TRBJ2-5, with 8 bases lining up with TRBD2. After removal of 7 bases from V and 2 bases from J, the junction contained 9 bases not matched to a gene. CDR3 length: 15 amino acids. Germline-derived CDR1 and CDR2 are SGHTA and FQGNSA. The CDR3 DNA sequence: TGTGCCAGCAACAGCGGGGGAAGACAACAAGAGACCCAGTACTTC. It yields the protein CASNSGGRQQETQYF.

This rearrangement joins TRBV9 to TRBJ1-6; the D is unclear. The ends were cut back, 3 bases at V and 3 bases at J, with 7 bases in the middle. The CDR3 is 14 amino acids. Germline CDR1 SGDLS, CDR2 YYNGEE. CDR3 sequence reads: CASSASGYNSPLHF. CDR3 coding DNA: TGTGCCAGCAGCGCTAGCGGCTATAATTCACCCCTCCACTTT.

The chain employs TRBV3-1 (or the pseudogene TRBV3-2) and TRBJ2-2, with no clear D. The CDR3 runs 15 residues. V gave up 3 bases and J gave up 3 bases, with 11 bases separating them. CDR1 is LGHDT and CDR2 is YNNKEL in the germline V gene (reference sequence). The CDR3 loop is CASSHSTKYTGELFF. In DNA form, the CDR3 reads TGTGCCAGCAGCCATTCCACAAAGTACACCGGGGAGCTGTTTTTT.

The chain joins TRBV5-6 to TRBJ1-1; 8 bases map to TRBD1. This CDR3 contains 15 residues. With 4 bases clipped from V and 4 bases from J, the junction kept 9 bases outside the gene matches. Per the germline V gene, CDR1 is SGHDT and CDR2 is YYEEEE. The CDR3 is CASSERTGWSTEAFF. The CDR3, as DNA: TGTGCCAGCAGCGAGAGGACAGGGTGGAGCACTGAAGCTTTCTTT.